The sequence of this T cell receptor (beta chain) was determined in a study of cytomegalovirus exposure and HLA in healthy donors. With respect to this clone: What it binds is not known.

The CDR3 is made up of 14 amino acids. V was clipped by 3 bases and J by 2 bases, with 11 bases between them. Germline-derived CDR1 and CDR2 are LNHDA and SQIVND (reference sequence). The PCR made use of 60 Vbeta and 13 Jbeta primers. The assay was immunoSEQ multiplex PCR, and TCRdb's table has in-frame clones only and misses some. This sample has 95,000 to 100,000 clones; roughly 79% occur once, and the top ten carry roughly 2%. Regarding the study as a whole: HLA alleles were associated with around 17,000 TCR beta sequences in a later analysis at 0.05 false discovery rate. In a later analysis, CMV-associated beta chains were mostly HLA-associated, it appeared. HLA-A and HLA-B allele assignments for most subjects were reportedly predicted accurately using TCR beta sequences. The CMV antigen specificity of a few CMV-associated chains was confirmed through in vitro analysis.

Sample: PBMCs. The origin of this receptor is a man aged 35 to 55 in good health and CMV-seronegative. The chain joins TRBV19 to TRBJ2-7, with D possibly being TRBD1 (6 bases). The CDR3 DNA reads TGTGCCAGTAGTATCTCCAGGGGCCCCTACGAGCAGTACTTC. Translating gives CASSISRGPYEQYF. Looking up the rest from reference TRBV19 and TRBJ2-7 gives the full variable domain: DGGITQSPKYLFRKEGQNVTLSCEQNLNHDAMYWYRQDPGQGLRLIYYSQIVNDFQKGDIAEGYSVSREKKESFPLTVTSAQKNPTAFYLCASSISRGPYEQYFGPGTRLTVT.